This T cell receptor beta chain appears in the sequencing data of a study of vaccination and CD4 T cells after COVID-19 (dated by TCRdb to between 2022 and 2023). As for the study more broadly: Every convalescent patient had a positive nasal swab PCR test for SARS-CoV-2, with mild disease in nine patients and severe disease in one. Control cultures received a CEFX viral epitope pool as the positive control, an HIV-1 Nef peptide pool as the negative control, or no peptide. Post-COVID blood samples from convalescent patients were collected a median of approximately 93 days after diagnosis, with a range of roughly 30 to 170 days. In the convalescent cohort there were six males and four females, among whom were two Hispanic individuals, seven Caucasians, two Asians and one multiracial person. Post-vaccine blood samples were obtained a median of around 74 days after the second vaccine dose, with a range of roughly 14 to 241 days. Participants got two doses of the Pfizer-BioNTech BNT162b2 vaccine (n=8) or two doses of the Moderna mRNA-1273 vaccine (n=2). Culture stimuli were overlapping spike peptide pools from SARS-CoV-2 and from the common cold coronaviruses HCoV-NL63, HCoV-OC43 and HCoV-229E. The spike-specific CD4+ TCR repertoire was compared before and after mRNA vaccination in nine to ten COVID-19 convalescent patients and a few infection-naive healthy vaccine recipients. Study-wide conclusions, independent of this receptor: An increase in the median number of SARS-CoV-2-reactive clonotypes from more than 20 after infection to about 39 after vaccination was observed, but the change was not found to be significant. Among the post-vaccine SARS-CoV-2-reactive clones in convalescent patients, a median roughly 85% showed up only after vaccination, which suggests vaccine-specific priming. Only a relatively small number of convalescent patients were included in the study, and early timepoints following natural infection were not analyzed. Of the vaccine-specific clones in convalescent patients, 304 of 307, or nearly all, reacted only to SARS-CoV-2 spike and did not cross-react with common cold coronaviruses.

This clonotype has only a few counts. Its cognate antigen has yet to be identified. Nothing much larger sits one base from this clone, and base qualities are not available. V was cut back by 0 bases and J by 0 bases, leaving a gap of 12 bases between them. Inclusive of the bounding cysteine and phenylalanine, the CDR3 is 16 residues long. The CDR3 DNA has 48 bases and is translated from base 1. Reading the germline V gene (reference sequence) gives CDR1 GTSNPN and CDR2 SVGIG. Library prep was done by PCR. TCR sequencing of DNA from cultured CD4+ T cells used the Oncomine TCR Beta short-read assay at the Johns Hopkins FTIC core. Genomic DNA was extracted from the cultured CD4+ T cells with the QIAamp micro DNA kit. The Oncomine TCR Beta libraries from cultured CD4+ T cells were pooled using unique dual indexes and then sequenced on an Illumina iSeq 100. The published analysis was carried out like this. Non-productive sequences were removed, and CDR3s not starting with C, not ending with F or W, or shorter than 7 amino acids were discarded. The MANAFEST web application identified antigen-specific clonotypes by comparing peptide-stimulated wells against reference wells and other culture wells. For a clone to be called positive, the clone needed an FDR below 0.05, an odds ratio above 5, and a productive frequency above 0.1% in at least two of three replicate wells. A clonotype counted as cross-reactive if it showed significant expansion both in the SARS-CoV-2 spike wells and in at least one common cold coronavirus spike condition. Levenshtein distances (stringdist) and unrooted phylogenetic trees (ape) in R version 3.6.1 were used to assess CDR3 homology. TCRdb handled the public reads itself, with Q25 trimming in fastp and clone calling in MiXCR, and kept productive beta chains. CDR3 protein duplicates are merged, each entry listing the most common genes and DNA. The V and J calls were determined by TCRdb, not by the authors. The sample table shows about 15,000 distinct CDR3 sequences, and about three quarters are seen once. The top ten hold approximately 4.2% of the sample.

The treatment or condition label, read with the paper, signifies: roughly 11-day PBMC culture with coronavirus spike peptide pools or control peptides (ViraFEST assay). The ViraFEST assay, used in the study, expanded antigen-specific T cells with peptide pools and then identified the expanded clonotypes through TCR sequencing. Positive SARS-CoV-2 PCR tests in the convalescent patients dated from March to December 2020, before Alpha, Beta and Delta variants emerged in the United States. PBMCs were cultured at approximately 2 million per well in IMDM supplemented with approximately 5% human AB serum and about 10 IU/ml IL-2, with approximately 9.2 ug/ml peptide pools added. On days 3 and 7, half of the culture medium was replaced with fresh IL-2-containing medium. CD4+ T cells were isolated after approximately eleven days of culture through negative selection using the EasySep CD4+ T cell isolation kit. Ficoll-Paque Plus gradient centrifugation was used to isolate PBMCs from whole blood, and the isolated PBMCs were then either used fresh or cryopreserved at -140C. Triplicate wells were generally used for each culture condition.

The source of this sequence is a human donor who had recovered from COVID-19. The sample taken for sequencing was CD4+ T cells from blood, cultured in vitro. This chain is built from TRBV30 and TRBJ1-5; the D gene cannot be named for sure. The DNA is TGTGCCTGGAGTGTAGACTGGGGTTATAGCAATCAGCCCCAGCATTTT. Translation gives CAWSVDWGYSNQPQHF.